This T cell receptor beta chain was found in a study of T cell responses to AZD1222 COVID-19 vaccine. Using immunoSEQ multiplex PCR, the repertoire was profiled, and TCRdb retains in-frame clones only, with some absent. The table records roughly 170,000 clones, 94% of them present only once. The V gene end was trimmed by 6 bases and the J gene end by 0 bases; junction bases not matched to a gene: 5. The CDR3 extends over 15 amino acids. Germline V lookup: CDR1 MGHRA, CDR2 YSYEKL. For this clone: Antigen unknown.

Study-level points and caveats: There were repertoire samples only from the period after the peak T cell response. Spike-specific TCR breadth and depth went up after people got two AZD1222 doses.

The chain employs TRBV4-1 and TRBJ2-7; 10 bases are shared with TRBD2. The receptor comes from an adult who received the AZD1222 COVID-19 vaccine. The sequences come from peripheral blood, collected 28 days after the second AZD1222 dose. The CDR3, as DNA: TGCGCCAGCAGTTGGAGGACTAGCGGCTCCTACGAGCAGTACTTC. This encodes CASSWRTSGSYEQYF.